The T cell receptor (beta chain) described here comes from a study of T cells after yellow fever vaccination. This clonotype was seen at least ten times. Germline loops: CDR1 SGHTA, CDR2 FQGNSA. There are 15 residues in the CDR3. V shed 8 bases and J shed 7 bases, with 23 bases lying between them. TCRdb redid the calling of the 5' RACE reads with MiXCR, one entry per CDR3 protein. This sample has more than 110,000 distinct CDR3 sequences; less than 8.5% occur once, and the top ten carry more than 0.55%. The sample in question was CD4+ T cells sorted from PBMCs, obtained 10 days after the yellow fever booster vaccination. This sequence originates from a man younger than 40 who received the YFV17D yellow fever vaccine. The chain joins TRBV7-2 to TRBJ2-5; tentatively, D is TRBD2 (6 bases). The CDR3 DNA is TGTGCCAGCGCGTGGGGGGAGAACGTTGGGGGGACCCAGTACTTC. This codes for CASAWGENVGGTQYF.